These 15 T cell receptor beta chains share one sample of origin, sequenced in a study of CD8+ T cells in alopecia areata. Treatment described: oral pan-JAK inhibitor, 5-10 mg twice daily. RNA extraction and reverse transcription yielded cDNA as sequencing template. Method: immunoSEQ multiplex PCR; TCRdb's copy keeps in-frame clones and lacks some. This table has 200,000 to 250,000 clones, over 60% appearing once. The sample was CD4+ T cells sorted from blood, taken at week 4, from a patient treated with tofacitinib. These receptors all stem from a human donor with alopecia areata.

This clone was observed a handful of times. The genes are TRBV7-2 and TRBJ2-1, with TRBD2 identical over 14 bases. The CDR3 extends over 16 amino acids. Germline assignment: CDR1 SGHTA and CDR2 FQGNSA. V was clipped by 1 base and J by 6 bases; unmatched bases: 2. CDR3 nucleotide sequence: TGTGCCAGCAGCTTAGGAGGGACTAGCGGGGGCAATGAGCAGTTCTTC. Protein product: CASSLGGTSGGNEQFF.

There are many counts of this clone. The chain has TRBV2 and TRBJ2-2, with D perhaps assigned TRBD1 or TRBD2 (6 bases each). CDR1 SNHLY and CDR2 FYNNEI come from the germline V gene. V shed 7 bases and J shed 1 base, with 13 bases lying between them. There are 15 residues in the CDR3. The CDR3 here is CASKGGSGNTGELFF. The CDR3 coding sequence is TGTGCCAGCAAAGGGGGGTCGGGGAACACCGGGGAGCTGTTTTTT.

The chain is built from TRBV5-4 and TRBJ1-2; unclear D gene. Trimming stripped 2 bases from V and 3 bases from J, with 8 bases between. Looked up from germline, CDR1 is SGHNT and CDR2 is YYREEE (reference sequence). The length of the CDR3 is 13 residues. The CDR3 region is CASSLEGDYGYTF. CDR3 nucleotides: TGTGCCAGCAGCTTAGAGGGAGACTATGGCTACACCTTC.

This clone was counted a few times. Written as DNA, the CDR3 is TGTGCCTGGAGTGGTTCCGGGTCGCGAGGGTATTTT. Its protein is CAWSGSGSRGYF. The chain recombines TRBV30 with TRBJ2-3; D gene uncertain. Germline V CDR1 and CDR2: GTSNPN, SVGIG (reference sequence). V gave up 1 base and J gave up 14 bases, with 16 bases separating them. The CDR3 length is 12 residues.

CDR3 sequence: CAWSGNRGTSLYEQYF. In nucleotides, the CDR3 is TGTGCCTGGAGTGGGAACCGCGGGACGTCACTCTACGAGCAGTACTTC. This sequence joins TRBV30 and TRBJ2-7; TRBD2 might be the D (6 bases). V was clipped by 1 base and J by 3 bases, with 19 bases between them. Per the germline V gene, CDR1 is GTSNPN and CDR2 is SVGIG (reference sequence). This CDR3 has 16 amino acids.

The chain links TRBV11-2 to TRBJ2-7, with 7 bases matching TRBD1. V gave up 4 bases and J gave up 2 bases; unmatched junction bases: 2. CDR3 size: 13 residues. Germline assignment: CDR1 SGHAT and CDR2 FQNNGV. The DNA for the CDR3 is TGTGCCAGCAGCTCGACAGGGCCCTACGAGCAGTACTTC. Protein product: CASSSTGPYEQYF.

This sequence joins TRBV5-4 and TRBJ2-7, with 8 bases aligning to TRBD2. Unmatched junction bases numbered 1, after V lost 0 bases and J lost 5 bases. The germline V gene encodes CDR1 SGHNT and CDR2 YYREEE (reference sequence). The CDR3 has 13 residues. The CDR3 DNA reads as TGTGCCAGCAGCTTGGCGGGGGGGCACGAGCAGTACTTC. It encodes CASSLAGGHEQYF.

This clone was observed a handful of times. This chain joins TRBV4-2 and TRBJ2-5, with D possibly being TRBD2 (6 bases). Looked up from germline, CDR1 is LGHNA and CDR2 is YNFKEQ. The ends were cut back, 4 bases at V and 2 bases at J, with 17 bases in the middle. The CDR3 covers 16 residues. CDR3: CASSPRASEAQETQYF. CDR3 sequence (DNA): TGTGCCAGCAGCCCGCGCGCTAGCGAGGCTCAAGAGACCCAGTACTTC.

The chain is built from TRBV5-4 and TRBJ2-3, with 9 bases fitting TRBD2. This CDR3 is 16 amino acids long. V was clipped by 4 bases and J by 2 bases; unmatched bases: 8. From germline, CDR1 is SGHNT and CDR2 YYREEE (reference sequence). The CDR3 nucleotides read TGTGCCAGCAGCCGATTTAGCGGGGGACTCACAGATACGCAGTATTTT. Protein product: CASSRFSGGLTDTQYF.

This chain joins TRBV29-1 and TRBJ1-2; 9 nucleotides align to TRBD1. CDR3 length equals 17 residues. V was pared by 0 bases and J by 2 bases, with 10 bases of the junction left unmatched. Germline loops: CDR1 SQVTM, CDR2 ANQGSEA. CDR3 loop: CSVEDPVGGQGNYGYTF. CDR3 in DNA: TGCAGCGTTGAAGACCCTGTGGGGGGACAGGGAAACTATGGCTACACCTTC. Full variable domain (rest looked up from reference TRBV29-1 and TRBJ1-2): SAVISQKPSRDICQRGTSLTIQCQVDSQVTMMFWYRQQPGQSLTLIATANQGSEATYESGFVIDKFPISRPNLTFSTLTVSNMSPEDSSIYLCSVEDPVGGQGNYGYTFGSGTRLTVV.

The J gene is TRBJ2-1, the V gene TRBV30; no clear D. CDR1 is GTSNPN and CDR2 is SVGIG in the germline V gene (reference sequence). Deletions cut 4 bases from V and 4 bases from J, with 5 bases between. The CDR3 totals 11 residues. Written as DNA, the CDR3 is TGTGCCTGGAAAGGGTACAATGAGCAGTTCTTC. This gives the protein CAWKGYNEQFF.

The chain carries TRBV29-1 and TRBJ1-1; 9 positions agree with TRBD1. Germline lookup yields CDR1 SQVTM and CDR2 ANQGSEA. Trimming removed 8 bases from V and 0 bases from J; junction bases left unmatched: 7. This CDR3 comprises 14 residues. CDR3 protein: CSSQGATMNTEAFF. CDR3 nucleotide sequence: TGCAGCTCACAGGGGGCAACTATGAACACTGAAGCTTTCTTT.

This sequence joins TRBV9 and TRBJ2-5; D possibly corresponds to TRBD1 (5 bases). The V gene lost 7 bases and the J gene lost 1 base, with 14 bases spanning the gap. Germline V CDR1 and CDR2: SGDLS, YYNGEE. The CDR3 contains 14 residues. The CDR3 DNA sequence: TGTGCCAGCTCCTGGGGCTCGGCCCAAGAGACCCAGTACTTC. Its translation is CASSWGSAQETQYF.

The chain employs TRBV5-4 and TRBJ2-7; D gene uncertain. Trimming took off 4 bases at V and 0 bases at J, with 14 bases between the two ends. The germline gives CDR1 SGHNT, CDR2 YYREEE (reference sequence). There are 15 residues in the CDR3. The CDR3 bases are TGTGCCAGCAGCCCAAAAACAGCGTTCTCCTACGAGCAGTACTTC. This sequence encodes CASSPKTAFSYEQYF.

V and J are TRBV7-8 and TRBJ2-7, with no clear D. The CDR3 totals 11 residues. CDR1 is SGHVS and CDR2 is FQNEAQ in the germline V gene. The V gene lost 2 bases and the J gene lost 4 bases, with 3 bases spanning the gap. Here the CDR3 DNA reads TGTGCCAGCAGCTTAAGATACGAGCAGTACTTC. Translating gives CASSLRYEQYF.